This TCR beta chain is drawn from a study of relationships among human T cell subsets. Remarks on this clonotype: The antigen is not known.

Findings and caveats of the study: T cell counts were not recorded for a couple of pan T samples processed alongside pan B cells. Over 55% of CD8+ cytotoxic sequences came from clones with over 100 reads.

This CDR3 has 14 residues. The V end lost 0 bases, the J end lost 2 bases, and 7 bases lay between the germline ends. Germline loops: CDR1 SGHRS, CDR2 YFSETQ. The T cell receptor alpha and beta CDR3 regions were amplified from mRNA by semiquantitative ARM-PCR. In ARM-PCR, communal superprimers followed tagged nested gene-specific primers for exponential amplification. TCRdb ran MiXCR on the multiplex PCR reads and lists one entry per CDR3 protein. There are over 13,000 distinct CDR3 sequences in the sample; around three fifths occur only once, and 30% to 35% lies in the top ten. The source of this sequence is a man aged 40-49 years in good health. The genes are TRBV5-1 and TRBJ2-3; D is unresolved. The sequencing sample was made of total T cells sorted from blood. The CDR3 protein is CASSLARNTDTQYF. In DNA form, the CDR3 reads TGCGCCAGCAGCTTGGCGAGGAACACAGATACGCAGTATTTT.